The present entry profiles one TCR beta chain with its context. This entry comes from a study of blood T cell repertoires in COVID-19. Study at large: Collection of acute and convalescent COVID-19 samples took place in the United States, Italy and Spain. The cDNA or gDNA used as material had been derived from T cells, B-cell-depleted T cells, or PBMCs.

Original handling: How many nucleated cells were present was estimated from reference gene primer amplification. Some clones are missing from TCRdb's copy, which holds only in-frame ones; the method was immunoSEQ multiplex PCR. The V and J calls and clone size were taken over from that table, and D and trimming were inferred from the DNA. Found here are approximately 220,000 clones, 70% to 85% of them singletons; the top ten hold 1.3%. Self-reported history from a screening survey and questionnaire set each donor's cohort. This TCR was sampled from a woman in her thirties or forties with acute COVID-19. Sequencing used PBMCs or T cells enriched from blood (not recorded which).

The CDR3 sequence: CAWRVDSVFGGYTF. DNA for the CDR3: TGTGCCTGGAGAGTCGACAGTGTATTTGGGGGCTACACCTTC. The chain employs TRBV30 and TRBJ1-2; weak D call: TRBD1 (5 bases). CDR3 length: 14 residues. V gave up 3 bases and J gave up 8 bases, with 19 bases separating them. Germline assignment: CDR1 GTSNPN and CDR2 SVGIG (reference sequence).